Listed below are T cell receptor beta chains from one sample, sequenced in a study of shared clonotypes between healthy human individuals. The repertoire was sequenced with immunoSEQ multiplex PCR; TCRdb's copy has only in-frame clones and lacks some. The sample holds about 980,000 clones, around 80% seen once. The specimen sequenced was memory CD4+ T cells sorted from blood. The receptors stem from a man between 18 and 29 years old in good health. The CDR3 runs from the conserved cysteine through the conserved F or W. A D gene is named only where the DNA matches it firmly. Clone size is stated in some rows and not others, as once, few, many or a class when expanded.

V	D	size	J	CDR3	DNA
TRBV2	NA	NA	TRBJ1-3	CASRSQQVFISGNTIYF	TGTGCCAGCAGATCTCAACAGGTTTTTATTTCTGGAAACACCATATATTTT
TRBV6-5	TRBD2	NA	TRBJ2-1	CASTPGLAGSNEQFF	TGTGCCAGCACTCCCGGACTAGCGGGTTCCAATGAGCAGTTCTTC
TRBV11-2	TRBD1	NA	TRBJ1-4	CASRPTGRRDEKLFF	TGTGCCAGCAGACCGACAGGGAGGAGGGACGAAAAACTGTTTTTT
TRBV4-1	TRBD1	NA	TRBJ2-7	CASSQERTGGTYEQYF	TGCGCCAGCAGCCAAGAGAGAACAGGGGGGACCTACGAGCAGTACTTC
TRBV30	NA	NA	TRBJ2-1	CAWARGESYNEQFF	TGTGCCTGGGCTAGGGGGGAGTCCTACAATGAGCAGTTCTTC
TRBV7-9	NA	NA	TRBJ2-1	CASSLGAGSYNEQFF	TGTGCCAGCAGCTTAGGAGCGGGCTCCTACAATGAGCAGTTCTTC
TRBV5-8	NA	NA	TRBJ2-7	CASPDLFLWEQYF	TGTGCCTCCCCCGACCTTTTTTTGTGGGAGCAGTACTTC
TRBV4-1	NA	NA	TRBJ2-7	CASSQAAGSPLEQYF	TGCGCCAGCAGCCAAGCGGCCGGGAGTCCCCTCGAGCAGTACTTC
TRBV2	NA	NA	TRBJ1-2	CASSEFAGVNYGYTF	TGTGCCAGCAGTGAATTTGCAGGGGTAAACTATGGCTACACCTTC
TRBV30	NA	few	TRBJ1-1	CAWSPLHMNTEAFF	TGTGCCTGGAGTCCTCTTCACATGAACACTGAAGCTTTCTTT
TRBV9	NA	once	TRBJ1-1	CASSFRGQSGEAFF	TGTGCCAGCAGCTTCCGGGGGCAGTCGGGTGAAGCTTTCTTT
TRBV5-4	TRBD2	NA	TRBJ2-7	CASSLGAGGGISYEQYF	TGTGCCAGCAGCTTGGGGGCTGGCGGGGGGATCTCCTACGAGCAGTACTTC
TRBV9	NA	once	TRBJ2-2	CASSVVGTGELFF	TGTGCCAGCAGCGTAGTAGGAACCGGGGAGCTGTTTTTT
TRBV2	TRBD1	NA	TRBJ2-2	CASKRDRPNTGELFF	TGTGCCAGCAAACGGGACAGGCCGAACACCGGGGAGCTGTTTTTT
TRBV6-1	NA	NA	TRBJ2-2	CASRIGGTNTGELFF	TGTGCCAGCAGGATAGGCGGGACTAACACCGGGGAGCTGTTTTTT
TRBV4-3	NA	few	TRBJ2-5	CASSQEVDYQETQYF	TGCGCCAGCAGCCAGGAGGTGGACTACCAAGAGACCCAGTACTTC
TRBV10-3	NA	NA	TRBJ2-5	CAISKGQDQETQYF	TGTGCCATCAGTAAAGGACAAGACCAAGAGACCCAGTACTTC
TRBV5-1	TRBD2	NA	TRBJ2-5	CASRQGTSGWETQYF	TGCGCCAGCCGCCAGGGGACTAGCGGGTGGGAGACCCAGTACTTC
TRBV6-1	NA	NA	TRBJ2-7	CASRGEFGGFEQYF	TGTGCCAGCAGGGGAGAGTTTGGGGGCTTCGAGCAGTACTTC
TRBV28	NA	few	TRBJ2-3	CASSLVAPDTQYF	TGTGCCAGCAGTTTAGTAGCTCCGGATACGCAGTATTTT
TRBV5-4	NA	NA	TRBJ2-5	CASSSPRGLTQETQYF	TGTGCCAGCAGCTCCCCCAGGGGCTTAACCCAAGAGACCCAGTACTTC
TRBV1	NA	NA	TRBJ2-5	CTSSPPVDGQETQYF	TGCACCAGCAGCCCCCCGGTGGACGGCCAAGAGACCCAGTACTTC